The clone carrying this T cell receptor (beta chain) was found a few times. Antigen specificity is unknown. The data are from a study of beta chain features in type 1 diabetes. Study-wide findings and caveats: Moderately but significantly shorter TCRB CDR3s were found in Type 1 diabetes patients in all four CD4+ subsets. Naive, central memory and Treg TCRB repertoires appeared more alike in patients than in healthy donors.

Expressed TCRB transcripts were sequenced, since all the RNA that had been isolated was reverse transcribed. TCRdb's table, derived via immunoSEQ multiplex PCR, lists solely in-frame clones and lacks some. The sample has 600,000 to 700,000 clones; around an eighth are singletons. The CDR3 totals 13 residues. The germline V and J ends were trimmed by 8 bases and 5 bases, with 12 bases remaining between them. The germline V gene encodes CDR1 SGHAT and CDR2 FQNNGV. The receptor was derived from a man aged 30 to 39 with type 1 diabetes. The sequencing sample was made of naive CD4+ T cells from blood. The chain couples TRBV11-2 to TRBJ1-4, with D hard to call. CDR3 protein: CASRRSLNEKLFF. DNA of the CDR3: TGTGCCAGCCGAAGAAGCTTGAATGAAAAACTGTTTTTT.